The entry below describes one T cell receptor beta chain. Its matching antigen is unknown. These data belong to a study of CD8 T cells in ankylosing spondylitis. Study-wide results and limits: Prior work had noted some motif variants in reactive arthritis blood and synovial fluid. Several highly homologous variants made up a TCR beta motif that seemed to typify ankylosing spondylitis blood. CD8+ disease-linked clones were present at relatively low frequencies in blood.

TCRdb itself ran the 5' RACE reads through MiXCR, one entry per CDR3 protein. Of 340,000 or so distinct CDR3 sequences detected, about 15% appear once; the ten largest clones hold about 1%. V shed 2 bases and J 5 bases; nucleotides not matched to a gene: 6. The CDR3 runs to 14 residues. Looked up from germline, CDR1 is SGHAT and CDR2 is FQNNGV. This sequence was found in a male donor with ankylosing spondylitis or in good health (not recorded which). The V and J genes are TRBV11-2 and TRBJ2-7; 7 nucleotides align to TRBD2. The sample consisted of blood, either unsorted or a sorted T cell fraction (not recorded which). The CDR3 reads CASSLFPSGHEQYF. In DNA, the CDR3 is TGTGCCAGCAGCTTATTTCCTAGCGGCCACGAGCAGTACTTC.